This TCR beta chain originates from a study of blood T cell repertoires in COVID-19. In the study overall: The United States, Italy and Spain supplied acute and convalescent COVID-19 samples.

Authors' processing steps: From reference gene primer amplification, estimates of nucleated cell counts were derived. Generated by immunoSEQ multiplex PCR, the TCRdb table keeps only in-frame clones and is missing some. V and J calls and clone size are given by that table; D and trimming were obtained from the DNA. The sample carries approximately 320,000 clones, roughly 85% recorded once. The ends were cut back, 1 base at V and 7 bases at J, with 11 bases in the middle. Germline-derived CDR1 and CDR2 are SEHNR and FQNEAQ (reference sequence). This CDR3 region has 13 residues. Input material: peripheral blood. The TCR comes from a human donor in a cohort sampled during active COVID-19. The genes are TRBV7-9 and TRBJ2-7, with D possibly matching TRBD1 (5 bases). CDR3 region: CASSLGPGQEQYF. The CDR3 coding sequence is TGTGCCAGCAGCTTAGGCCCAGGGCAAGAGCAGTACTTC.